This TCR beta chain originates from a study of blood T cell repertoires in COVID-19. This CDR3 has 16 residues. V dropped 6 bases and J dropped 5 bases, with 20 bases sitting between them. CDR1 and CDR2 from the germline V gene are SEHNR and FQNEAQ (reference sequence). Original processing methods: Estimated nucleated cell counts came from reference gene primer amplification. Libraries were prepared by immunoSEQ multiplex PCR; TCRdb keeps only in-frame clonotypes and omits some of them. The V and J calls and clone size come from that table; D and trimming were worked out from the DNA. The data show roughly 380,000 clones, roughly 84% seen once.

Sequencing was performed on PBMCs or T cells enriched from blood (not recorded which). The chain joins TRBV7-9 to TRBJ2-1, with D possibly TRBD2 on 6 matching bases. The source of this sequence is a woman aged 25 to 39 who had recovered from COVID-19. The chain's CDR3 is CASSSFMRGAHNEQFF. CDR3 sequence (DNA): TGTGCCAGCAGTTCTTTTATGCGCGGGGCCCACAATGAGCAGTTCTTC.